The next 25 T cell receptor beta chains were all read from a single sample in a study of cytomegalovirus exposure and HLA in healthy donors. Both 60 Vbeta primers and 13 Jbeta primers went into the PCR. Data came from immunoSEQ multiplex PCR; TCRdb stores just in-frame clones and leaves some out. Of under 200,000 clones in the sample, around 75% were seen once. The specimen sequenced was PBMCs. These receptors all come from a woman between 45 and 65 years old in good health and CMV-seropositive.

The genes are TRBV6-5 and TRBJ1-6, with 8 bases fitting TRBD1. In germline, CDR1 is MNHEY, CDR2 SVGAGI. The CDR3 covers 15 residues. With 5 bases clipped from V and 7 bases from J, the junction kept 7 bases outside the gene matches. CDR3 in amino acids: CASSTTGGKNSPLHF. DNA of the CDR3: TGTGCCAGCAGTACTACAGGGGGGAAAAATTCACCCCTCCACTTT.

A few counts support this clone. V usage is TRBV19 and J usage is TRBJ2-2; no firm D call. Germline CDR1 LNHDA, CDR2 SQIVND (reference sequence). The CDR3 spans 15 residues. V was shortened by 3 bases and J by 0 bases, with 8 bases between the two germline ends. CDR3 residues: CASSIDRSNTGELFF. As DNA, the CDR3 is TGTGCCAGTAGTATTGATAGATCGAACACCGGGGAGCTGTTTTTT.

The chain couples TRBV19 to TRBJ2-6; 7 bases fit TRBD2. V was pared by 6 bases and J by 0 bases, with 17 bases of the junction left unmatched. Germline V gene sequence: CDR1 LNHDA, CDR2 SQIVND (reference sequence). This CDR3 is built from 20 residues. CDR3: CASSRKPMTGGDSGANVLTF. The CDR3, as DNA: TGTGCCAGTAGCCGCAAACCCATGACGGGGGGAGACTCTGGGGCCAACGTCCTGACTTTC.

V usage is TRBV30 and J usage is TRBJ2-5, with D possibly matching TRBD1 (6 bases). The DNA end is a closer match to TRBJ2-7, so the J assignment may be wrong. Per germline, CDR1 GTSNPN and CDR2 SVGIG (reference sequence). This CDR3 region has 12 residues. The CDR3 DNA sequence: TGTGCCTTCTCAGGGGATTCCTACGAGCAGTACTTC. It specifies CAFSGDSYEQYF.

The chain employs TRBV7-9 and TRBJ1-4; D is uncertain. Per the germline V gene, CDR1 is SEHNR and CDR2 is FQNEAQ (reference sequence). The germline V and J ends were trimmed by 5 bases and 0 bases, with 7 bases remaining between them. This CDR3 is built from 14 residues. This CDR3 reads CASSLFATNEKLFF. The CDR3 region has the DNA TGTGCCAGCAGCCTATTTGCAACTAATGAAAAACTGTTTTTT.

The table lists this clone with a few counts. V usage is TRBV11-2 and J usage is TRBJ2-2, with 11 nucleotides matching TRBD2. This CDR3 region has 17 residues. Per germline, CDR1 SGHAT and CDR2 FQNNGV. Trimming cost V 2 bases and J 4 bases; bases outside gene matches: 6. In DNA form, the CDR3 reads TGTGCCAGCAGCTTAAAACTAGCGGGGGCCCGCACCGGGGAGCTGTTTTTT. The encoded protein is CASSLKLAGARTGELFF.

Written as DNA, the CDR3 is TGTGCCAGCAGTGAAGATGGATGGGGGGGTTCTGGTAATCAGCCCCAGCATTTT. This gives the protein CASSEDGWGGSGNQPQHF. The J gene is TRBJ1-5, the V gene TRBV2; maybe TRBD1 (5 bases). This CDR3 has 18 residues. V shed 1 base and J shed 4 bases, with 20 bases lying between them. Germline lookup yields CDR1 SNHLY and CDR2 FYNNEI. The variable domain in full, with the rest retrieved from reference TRBV2 and TRBJ1-5, is EPEVTQTPSHQVTQMGQEVILRCVPISNHLYFYWYRQILGQKVEFLVSFYNNEISEKSEIFDDQFSVERPDGSNFTLKIRSTKLEDSAMYFCASSEDGWGGSGNQPQHFGDGTRLSIL.

The chain joins TRBV5-1 to TRBJ1-3; D remains ambiguous. CDR1 is SGHRS and CDR2 is YFSETQ in the germline V gene. V lost 0 bases, J lost 2 bases, and 9 bases lay in between. CDR3 length: 15 residues. The CDR3 bases are TGCGCCAGCAGCTTGGATGGGAGAACTGGAAACACCATATATTTT. The encoded protein is CASSLDGRTGNTIYF. Based on the CDR3 plus reference TRBV5-1 and TRBJ1-3, the full variable domain is KAGVTQTPRYLIKTRGQQVTLSCSPISGHRSVSWYQQTPGQGLQFLFEYFSETQRNKGNFPGRFSGRQFSNSRSEMNVSTLELGDSALYLCASSLDGRTGNTIYFGEGSWLTVV.

Regarding this clone: The same CDR3 is also encoded by other DNA sequences in this sample. The chain links TRBV5-1 to TRBJ1-1; D is undetermined. The V end lost 0 bases, the J end lost 4 bases, and 10 bases lay between the germline ends. Germline V lookup: CDR1 SGHRS, CDR2 YFSETQ. This CDR3 comprises 14 residues. DNA of the CDR3: TGCGCCAGCAGCTTGGTTCCGGGGAGCACTGAAGCTTTCTTT. This codes for CASSLVPGSTEAFF.

The chain employs TRBV7-3 and TRBJ1-1; no firm D call. The CDR3 consists of 12 residues. Between the trimmed V and J ends, which lost 5 bases and 7 bases, there was a span of 11 bases. Germline CDR1 SGHTA, CDR2 FQGTGA. CDR3 amino acids: CASSAVGGEAFF. CDR3 DNA sequence: TGTGCCAGCAGCGCGGTCGGCGGTGAAGCTTTCTTT.

The chain employs TRBV5-1 and TRBJ1-1; a possible D gene is TRBD1 (6 bases). Germline CDR1 SGHRS, CDR2 YFSETQ. Trimming took off 4 bases at V and 0 bases at J, with 16 bases between the two ends. The length of the CDR3 is 16 residues. The CDR3 bases are TGCGCCAGCAGCGTACAGGGTGGTCGCATGAACACTGAAGCTTTCTTT. Its protein product is CASSVQGGRMNTEAFF.

This clone has only a few counts. The chain carries TRBV6-6 and TRBJ2-7, with 7 nucleotides matching TRBD1. The CDR3 covers 15 residues. V was clipped by 5 bases and J by 4 bases; unmatched bases: 11. Germline V lookup: CDR1 MNHNY, CDR2 SVGAGI (reference sequence). DNA for the CDR3: TGTGCCAGCAGTCCAGCTGGGACAGCAGGGTACGAGCAGTACTTC. Its translation is CASSPAGTAGYEQYF.

This chain connects TRBV11-2 to TRBJ1-1, with 8 bases fitting TRBD1. V lost 5 bases and J lost 7; bases outside the gene matches: 6. The CDR3 is made up of 13 amino acids. CDR1 is SGHAT and CDR2 is FQNNGV in the germline V gene. CDR3: CASSREQGGEAFF. The CDR3 coding sequence is TGTGCCAGCAGCCGGGAACAGGGGGGTGAAGCTTTCTTT.

This clone was counted between two and nine times. The chain carries TRBV4-2 and TRBJ2-7, with 12 nucleotides matching TRBD2. Germline CDR1 LGHNA, CDR2 YNFKEQ. This CDR3 has 16 amino acids. Trimming took 4 bases from V and 4 from J; bases not matched to a gene: 8. In DNA form, the CDR3 reads TGTGCCAGCAGCCGCGCCGCGACTAGCGGGGGTTACGAGCAGTACTTC. It is translated as CASSRAATSGGYEQYF.

In DNA, the CDR3 is TGTGCCAGCACTCTGGGCCCCCAGGCAGGTGAGCAGTTCTTC. Residues: CASTLGPQAGEQFF. The V and J genes are TRBV7-9 and TRBJ2-1; D uncertain. Trimming took off 7 bases at V and 9 bases at J, with 19 bases between the two ends. This CDR3 spans 14 amino acids. From germline, CDR1 is SEHNR and CDR2 FQNEAQ (reference sequence).

The chain joins TRBV10-2 to TRBJ1-1; TRBD1 matches 7 bases. The CDR3 has 15 amino acids. J was trimmed by 4 bases and V by 2 bases; bases with no gene match: 7. Germline CDR1 is WSHSY and CDR2 is SAAADI. The CDR3 coding sequence is TGCGCCAGCAGTGAGCAGACAGGGTTGGCCACTGAAGCTTTCTTT. It codes for CASSEQTGLATEAFF.

This clone was counted between two and nine times. This chain connects TRBV18 to TRBJ1-2, with TRBD1 matching over 12 bases. Germline V gives CDR1 KGHSH, CDR2 LQKENI. V lost 0 bases and J lost 6; bases outside the gene matches: 5. CDR3 length: 16 residues. This chain's CDR3 is CASSPPGQGATHGYTF. The CDR3 DNA reads as TGTGCCAGCTCACCACCGGGACAGGGGGCGACTCATGGCTACACCTTC.

The chain uses TRBV18 and TRBJ1-1; D is undetermined. The CDR3 covers 14 residues. The V end lost 2 bases, the J end lost 1 base, and 8 bases lay between the germline ends. Germline V CDR1 and CDR2: KGHSH, LQKENI. The CDR3 DNA reads as TGTGCCAGCTCACCAATAGCGGGGAACACTGAAGCTTTCTTT. It is translated as CASSPIAGNTEAFF.

This rearrangement joins TRBV5-1 to TRBJ2-6; TRBD2 might be the D (6 bases). Germline V gene sequence: CDR1 SGHRS, CDR2 YFSETQ. The CDR3 has 18 amino acids. The germline V and J ends were trimmed by 7 bases and 4 bases, with 24 bases remaining between them. Here the CDR3 DNA reads TGCGCCAGCCGGAGGGGCACAGTCGGGTACGTCGGGGCCAACGTCCTGACTTTC. As protein: CASRRGTVGYVGANVLTF.

The J gene is TRBJ2-2, the V gene TRBV6-5; D is possibly TRBD2 (7 bases). With 7 bases removed from V and 4 bases from J, the gap between germline ends came to 16 bases. Germline lookup yields CDR1 MNHEY and CDR2 SVGAGI. This CDR3 spans 15 amino acids. CDR3 sequence (DNA): TGTGCCAGCACCAGGGGAGGGGGGAGCACCGGGGAGCTGTTTTTT. Its protein product is CASTRGGGSTGELFF.

V and J are TRBV5-1 and TRBJ2-7, with D perhaps matching TRBD1 (6 bases). CDR1 and CDR2 (germline): SGHRS, YFSETQ. This CDR3 spans 15 amino acids. V was shortened by 2 bases and J by 6 bases, with 18 bases between the two germline ends. DNA for the CDR3: TGCGCCAGCAGCTTAGGGGGTACCGGAGTGTGCGAGCAGTACTTC. Translation: CASSLGGTGVCEQYF.

The chain uses TRBV5-1 and TRBJ2-3, with D possibly being TRBD2 (5 bases). CDR3 size: 15 residues. Trimming stripped 0 bases from V and 2 bases from J, with 10 bases between. CDR1 and CDR2 from the germline V gene are SGHRS and YFSETQ. In DNA, the CDR3 is TGCGCCAGCAGCTTGGTCGGGGATGCCACAGATACGCAGTATTTT. This gives the protein CASSLVGDATDTQYF.

The rearrangement links TRBV6-1 to TRBJ2-3, with 7 bases that match TRBD1. Germline V lookup: CDR1 MNHNS, CDR2 SASEGT. CDR3 length: 15 amino acids. The V and J ends lost 6 bases and 1 base, in that order; junction bases with no gene match: 7. CDR3 protein: CASRVDRIGTDTQYF. As DNA, the CDR3 is TGTGCCAGCAGAGTGGACAGGATTGGCACAGATACGCAGTATTTT.

Of note for this clone: This sample includes further DNA sequences coding for the same CDR3. The gene calls are TRBV6-1 and TRBJ1-3; 9 bases are shared with TRBD1. CDR3 length: 14 amino acids. CDR1 is MNHNS, CDR2 SASEGT, per germline. With 6 bases clipped from V and 1 base from J, the junction kept 1 base outside the gene matches. The CDR3 spells CASRGQGSGNTIYF. The CDR3 bases are TGTGCCAGCAGGGGACAGGGTTCTGGAAACACCATATATTTT.

This clone came up once. V gene TRBV4-1 combines with J gene TRBJ2-7; the D gene is possibly TRBD1 (6 bases). The V gene lost 0 bases and the J gene lost 1 base, with 16 bases spanning the gap. Germline loops: CDR1 MGHRA, CDR2 YSYEKL. This CDR3 spans 17 amino acids. For the CDR3, the DNA is TGCGCCAGCAGCCAAGATCCCGAGGGACACAGGTCCTACGAGCAGTACTTC. This encodes CASSQDPEGHRSYEQYF.